A selection of T cell receptor beta chains follows, all from one sample in a study of blood T cell repertoires in COVID-19. Assay: immunoSEQ multiplex PCR; the TCRdb copy retains only in-frame clones and omits some. The table lists 200,000 to 250,000 clones, 83% of them singletons. Sequenced: peripheral blood. Source of these receptors: a woman aged 25 to 39 with COVID-19, enrolled during active disease. CDR3s include the opening cysteine and the closing phenylalanine or tryptophan. A D gene is named only where the DNA matches it firmly. Only some rows state a clone size, as once, few, many or a class for expanded clones.

d_call	v_call	j_call	clone_size	cdr3_aa	cdr3_nt
TRBD1	TRBV27	TRBJ1-2	.	CASSVDRGGYGYTF	TGTGCCAGCAGTGTAGACAGGGGAGGCTATGGCTACACCTTC
.	TRBV7-2	TRBJ2-1	.	CASSLGPYNEQFF	TGTGCCAGCAGCCTGGGCCCTTACAATGAGCAGTTCTTC
.	TRBV5-1	TRBJ1-4	.	CASSQEGGTNEKLFF	TGCGCCAGCAGCCAAGAGGGTGGGACTAATGAAAAACTGTTTTTT
TRBD2	TRBV3-1/TRBV3-2	TRBJ2-1	.	CASSQGRIRLAGGRYNEQFF	TGTGCCAGCAGCCAAGGACGGATTCGACTAGCGGGGGGGCGCTACAATGAGCAGTTCTTC
.	TRBV6-5	TRBJ2-1	.	CASSPNRDHEQFF	TGTGCCAGCAGCCCAAACAGGGACCATGAGCAGTTCTTC
.	TRBV19	TRBJ1-1	.	CASTLVATAMNTEAFF	TGTGCCAGCACGCTCGTCGCAACAGCAATGAACACTGAAGCTTTCTTT
TRBD2	TRBV5-4	TRBJ2-1	.	CASSRAVAGGPNEQFF	TGTGCCAGCAGCCGGGCCGTGGCGGGGGGGCCAAATGAGCAGTTCTTC
TRBD1	TRBV2	TRBJ1-2	.	CASSARQGDGYTF	TGTGCCAGCAGTGCCCGACAGGGGGATGGCTACACCTTC
.	TRBV29-1	TRBJ1-2	.	CSVEAGDYGYTF	TGCAGCGTTGAGGCCGGAGACTATGGCTACACCTTC
.	TRBV6-6	TRBJ1-1	.	CASSYSRTEAFF	TGTGCCAGCAGTTACTCGAGGACTGAAGCTTTCTTT
TRBD1	TRBV28	TRBJ1-2	.	CASSSSGQGAQNYGYTF	TGTGCCAGCAGTTCCTCGGGACAGGGGGCCCAAAACTATGGCTACACCTTC
TRBD1	TRBV5-5	TRBJ2-1	.	CASSLSGQGAFYNEQFF	TGTGCCAGCAGCTTATCGGGACAGGGGGCTTTCTACAATGAGCAGTTCTTC
TRBD1	TRBV6-2/TRBV6-3	TRBJ2-7	.	CASSPGTGVYEQYF	TGTGCCAGCAGTCCCGGGACAGGGGTCTACGAGCAGTACTTC
TRBD1	TRBV5-4	TRBJ1-6	once	CASSLAGGNSSPLHF	TGTGCCAGCAGCTTGGCAGGGGGCAATAGTTCACCCCTCCACTTT
.	TRBV28	TRBJ1-2	.	CASSLRGMRGYTF	TGTGCCAGCAGTTTAAGAGGGATGAGGGGCTACACCTTC
.	TRBV30	TRBJ2-7	.	CAWSPGGGSYEQYF	TGTGCCTGGAGTCCAGGTGGAGGCTCCTACGAGCAGTACTTC
TRBD1	TRBV4-1	TRBJ1-6	few	CASSLSGQVEGSPLHF	TGCGCCAGCAGCCTTTCTGGACAGGTCGAAGGTTCACCCCTCCACTTT
.	TRBV7-9	TRBJ1-6	.	CASSFGRIYNSPLHF	TGTGCCAGCAGCTTTGGCAGGATTTATAATTCACCCCTCCACTTT
.	TRBV4-3	TRBJ2-7	once	CASSQDLRSAEQYF	TGCGCCAGCAGCCAAGATCTTCGTAGTGCCGAGCAGTACTTC
TRBD1	TRBV7-6	TRBJ2-7	few	CASSLGDREGYEQYF	TGTGCCAGCAGCTTAGGGGACAGGGAGGGCTACGAGCAGTACTTC
TRBD1	TRBV25-1	TRBJ2-5	few	CASSYGTGDQETQYF	TGTGCCAGCAGCTATGGGACAGGGGATCAAGAGACCCAGTACTTC
TRBD2	TRBV7-9	TRBJ2-5	.	CASSLRGALKQETQYF	TGTGCCAGCAGCCTGCGGGGGGCACTAAAACAAGAGACCCAGTACTTC
.	TRBV13	TRBJ2-7	.	CASSLLRDPSYEQYF	TGTGCCAGCAGCTTGCTGCGGGACCCCTCCTACGAGCAGTACTTC
TRBD2	TRBV7-2	TRBJ2-3	once	CASSLADSGSTDTQYF	TGTGCCAGCAGCTTAGCGGATAGCGGGAGCACAGATACGCAGTATTTT
.	TRBV21-1	TRBJ2-3	.	CASSKSPQPGGGACATQYF	TGTGCCAGCAGCAAATCGCCCCAACCGGGCGGAGGGGCGTGCGCTACGCAGTATTTT
TRBD2	TRBV10-3	TRBJ2-1	.	CAISAGTSGRGGMSYNEQFF	TGTGCCATCAGTGCCGGGACTAGCGGGAGAGGGGGAATGTCCTACAATGAGCAGTTCTTC
TRBD2	TRBV7-6	TRBJ2-5	.	CASSQRLAGDEETQYF	TGTGCCAGCAGCCAAAGACTAGCGGGGGACGAAGAGACCCAGTACTTC
TRBD1	TRBV5-6	TRBJ1-2	.	CASSLDRQGPYGYTF	TGTGCCAGCAGCTTGGACCGACAGGGTCCTTATGGCTACACCTTC
TRBD1	TRBV7-3	TRBJ2-5	.	CASSLYGQGWETQYF	TGTGCCAGCAGCTTATACGGACAGGGGTGGGAGACCCAGTACTTC
.	TRBV5-6	TRBJ1-1	once	CASSSTADPEAFF	TGTGCCAGCAGCTCTACAGCGGACCCTGAAGCTTTCTTT
TRBD2	TRBV9	TRBJ2-5	.	CASSGRTSETQYF	TGTGCCAGCAGCGGTCGGACTAGTGAGACCCAGTACTTC
.	TRBV19	TRBJ1-1	.	CASSPVWGGRTEAFF	TGTGCCAGTTCCCCGGTTTGGGGGGGACGGACTGAAGCTTTCTTT
.	TRBV30	TRBJ1-5	.	CAWSFGEGQPQHF	TGTGCCTGGAGTTTCGGGGAGGGCCAGCCCCAGCATTTT
TRBD1	TRBV7-9	TRBJ2-1	.	CASSLALKGQGPHNEQFF	TGTGCCAGCAGCTTAGCTTTGAAGGGACAGGGCCCCCACAATGAGCAGTTCTTC
.	TRBV7-2	TRBJ2-7	.	CASSLAAGSSYEQYF	TGTGCCAGCAGCTTAGCGGCAGGTAGCTCCTACGAGCAGTACTTC
TRBD2	TRBV7-9	TRBJ2-3	.	CASSLRSSGAYTDTQYF	TGTGCCAGCAGCTTAAGGTCTAGCGGGGCCTACACAGATACGCAGTATTTT
.	TRBV19	TRBJ2-7	.	CASSMRWTGSVQRGLSSYEQYF	TGTGCCAGTAGTATGCGTTGGACAGGCAGCGTCCAGCGGGGGCTAAGCTCCTACGAGCAGTACTTC
.	TRBV5-6	TRBJ2-5	.	CASSYSVQETQYF	TGTGCCAGCAGCTACAGTGTCCAAGAGACCCAGTACTTC
TRBD1	TRBV6-6	TRBJ1-1	few	CASNPGGRTEAFF	TGTGCCAGCAATCCAGGGGGTCGGACTGAAGCTTTCTTT
.	TRBV12-3/TRBV12-4	TRBJ2-1	.	CASSLRGNEQFF	TGTGCCAGCAGTTTACGGGGGAATGAGCAGTTCTTC
.	TRBV5-1	TRBJ1-2	.	CASSFYGGDYGYTF	TGCGCCAGCAGCTTCTACGGGGGAGACTATGGCTACACCTTC
TRBD2	TRBV7-2	TRBJ2-5	.	CASSRTSGGAETQYF	TGTGCCAGCAGCCGGACTAGCGGGGGGGCGGAGACCCAGTACTTC
.	TRBV7-2	TRBJ1-2	.	CASSFWEGYTF	TGTGCCAGCAGCTTTTGGGAGGGCTACACCTTC
.	TRBV6-5	TRBJ2-1	few	CASSSGLHGDEQFF	TGTGCCAGCAGTTCGGGACTTCACGGGGATGAGCAGTTCTTC